The 30 T cell receptor beta chains presented below share a single source sample, sequenced in a study of response to subunit inactivated influenza vaccine. TCRdb re-called the RT-PCR reads with MiXCR, one entry per CDR3 protein. The table shows about 500,000 distinct CDR3 sequences, with more than 15% occurring only once. Sample: CD4+ T cells sorted from PBMCs, taken around 25 months after vaccination. The receptors here all came from a man between 50 and 69 years old who received an inactivated influenza vaccine.

This clonotype appeared a few times. The gene calls are TRBV6-5 and TRBJ1-1; D gene unclear. The germline V gene has CDR1 MNHEY and CDR2 SVGAGI. Trimming shortened V by 0 bases and J by 3 bases, and 8 bases separated the two germline ends. The CDR3 runs 14 residues. The CDR3 coding sequence is TGTGCCAGCAGTTACTCGGGCGGGGACACTGAAGCTTTCTTT. This codes for CASSYSGGDTEAFF.

The chain has TRBV12-3 or TRBV12-4 and TRBJ1-2; the match to TRBD1 covers 9 bases. V was pared by 4 bases and J by 7 bases, with 7 bases of the junction left unmatched. The CDR3 is 14 amino acids. The CDR3 DNA is TGTGCCAGCAGTTCCCCGGACAGGGGTAGTGGCTACACCTTC. Its translation: CASSSPDRGSGYTF.

The chain recombines TRBV7-2 with TRBJ2-3, with D tentatively TRBD1 (5 bases). V lost 3 bases to trimming and J lost 11 bases, with 18 bases between them. The germline V gene encodes CDR1 SGHTA and CDR2 FQGNSA. The CDR3 contains 14 residues. The CDR3 sequence: CASSFEKGVPQQYF. CDR3 nucleotide sequence: TGTGCCAGCAGCTTCGAAAAAGGGGTCCCTCAGCAGTATTTT.

The V gene is TRBV7-9, the J gene TRBJ1-5, with D unclear. The germline V and J ends were trimmed by 3 bases and 4 bases, with 4 bases remaining between them. Germline V CDR1 and CDR2: SEHNR, FQNEAQ (reference sequence). The CDR3 runs 12 residues. DNA of the CDR3: TGTGCCAGCAGCTTCCAGAATCAGCCCCAGCATTTT. Its translation: CASSFQNQPQHF.

This clonotype was detected a few times. This rearrangement joins TRBV4-1 to TRBJ1-6, with 7 bases that match TRBD1. Trimming cost V 1 base and J 7 bases; bases outside gene matches: 10. The CDR3 runs to 17 residues. Germline loops: CDR1 MGHRA, CDR2 YSYEKL. The CDR3 region is CASSQVSRGQLNSPLHF. The CDR3 DNA reads TGCGCCAGCAGCCAAGTCAGTCGGGGACAGTTAAATTCACCCCTCCACTTT.

The chain has TRBV20-1 and TRBJ1-5; D is possibly TRBD1 (5 bases). Trimming took off 4 bases at V and 3 bases at J, with 16 bases between the two ends. From germline, CDR1 is DFQATT and CDR2 SNEGSKA (reference sequence). CDR3 size: 15 residues. CDR3 bases: TGCAGTGCTAAGAGGGGCCCGACCCCCAATCAGCCCCAGCATTTT. The encoded protein is CSAKRGPTPNQPQHF.

This clonotype appeared many times. V usage is TRBV12-3 or TRBV12-4 and J usage is TRBJ2-7; the D is unclear. The length of the CDR3 is 13 residues. Trimming took off 2 bases at V and 3 bases at J, with 8 bases between the two ends. CDR3 in amino acids: CASSLSELYEQYF. The CDR3, as DNA: TGTGCCAGCAGTTTAAGCGAGCTCTACGAGCAGTACTTC.

This clonotype occurred a few times. The rearrangement links TRBV29-1 to TRBJ1-1; 7 nucleotides agree with TRBD1. The CDR3 runs 14 residues. Germline lookup yields CDR1 SQVTM and CDR2 ANQGSEA. The J segment lost 6 bases and the V segment lost 7 bases, leaving 14 bases of the junction unmatched. CDR3 nucleotides: TGCAGCGCAAATCGACAGGGTGATACAGCTGAAGCTTTCTTT. Translated: CSANRQGDTAEAFF.

This chain links TRBV7-2 with TRBJ1-3, with D possibly being TRBD1 (6 bases). Per the germline V gene, CDR1 is SGHTA and CDR2 is FQGNSA. This CDR3 is 14 amino acids long. V was pared by 0 bases and J by 6 bases, with 9 bases between. As DNA, the CDR3 is TGTGCCAGCAGCTTAGCGTGGACAGAAAACACCATATATTTT. Translating gives CASSLAWTENTIYF.

CDR3 sequence reads: CASSGPDSYEQYF. CDR3 nucleotide sequence: TGTGCCAGCAGCGGTCCCGACAGCTACGAGCAGTACTTC. V is TRBV9 and J is TRBJ2-7, with a possible D match to TRBD1 (5 bases). Germline V lookup: CDR1 SGDLS, CDR2 YYNGEE. The CDR3 length is 13 residues. V was cut by 3 bases and J by 3 bases, with 10 bases left in between.

The chain uses TRBV5-1 and TRBJ2-5, with TRBD1 matching over 9 bases. With V trimmed by 0 bases and J by 7 bases, 4 bases remained unmatched. This CDR3 spans 14 amino acids. Germline V lookup: CDR1 SGHRS, CDR2 YFSETQ. The chain's CDR3 is CASSLGTGEATQYF. CDR3 nucleotide sequence: TGCGCCAGCAGCTTGGGGACAGGGGAAGCGACCCAGTACTTC.

This clonotype came up a few times. The chain recombines TRBV15 with TRBJ2-7; D is unclear. The V and J ends lost 3 bases and 4 bases respectively, with 7 bases between them. The CDR3 has 12 amino acids. Germline CDR1 reads LNHNV; CDR2 reads YYDKDF (reference sequence). The CDR3 DNA follows: TGTGCCACCAGCAGTGGCGGATACGAGCAGTACTTC. Protein product: CATSSGGYEQYF.

The CDR3 loop is CASSKEGFTEAFF. Written as DNA, the CDR3 is TGTGCCAGCAGCAAGGAAGGGTTCACTGAAGCTTTCTTT. The chain has TRBV5-5 and TRBJ1-1; D not resolved. V lost 4 bases and J 4 bases, leaving 11 bases between the germline ends. Germline CDR1 and CDR2: SGHKS and YYEKEE (reference sequence). This CDR3 is built from 13 residues.

J is TRBJ2-2 and V is TRBV3-1; D is ambiguous. Germline lookup yields CDR1 LGHDT and CDR2 YNNKEL (reference sequence). The ends were cut back, 0 bases at V and 7 bases at J, with 12 bases in the middle. The CDR3 extends over 15 amino acids. The DNA of the CDR3 is TGTGCCAGCAGCCAAGATCGGGTCTGGGGCGGGGAGCTGTTTTTT. Protein: CASSQDRVWGGELFF.

The V call is TRBV6-2 or TRBV6-3, the J call TRBJ1-5; maybe TRBD1 (6 bases). This CDR3 is 16 amino acids long. The germline V and J ends were trimmed by 2 bases and 0 bases, with 11 bases remaining between them. CDR1 is MNHEY, CDR2 SVGEGT, per germline. CDR3 DNA sequence: TGTGCCAGCAGTTACGGGGGCCCTAATAGCAATCAGCCCCAGCATTTT. It codes for CASSYGGPNSNQPQHF.

This clonotype has only a few counts. V gene TRBV7-2 combines with J gene TRBJ2-5; perhaps TRBD1 as D (6 bases). V lost 1 base, J lost 0 bases, and 9 bases lay in between. From germline, CDR1 is SGHTA and CDR2 FQGNSA. This CDR3 has 15 residues. The CDR3 protein is CASSLGGPNQETQYF. The CDR3 nucleotides read TGTGCCAGCAGCTTAGGGGGGCCGAACCAAGAGACCCAGTACTTC. The variable domain in full, completed from reference TRBV7-2 and TRBJ2-5, reads GAGVSQSPSNKVTEKGKDVELRCDPISGHTALYWYRQSLGQGLEFLIYFQGNSAPDKSGLPSDRFSAERTGGSVSTLTIQRTQQEDSAVYLCASSLGGPNQETQYFGPGTRLLVL.

This clonotype has a single count. The rearrangement uses TRBV20-1 and TRBJ2-1; D tentatively reads TRBD1 or TRBD2 (5 bases each). V lost 5 bases and J lost 0, with 17 bases in between. Germline V gene data show CDR1 as DFQATT and CDR2 as SNEGSKA (reference sequence). The CDR3 covers 16 residues. The CDR3: CSARGGSGSSYNEQFF. CDR3 sequence (DNA): TGCAGTGCTCGAGGCGGGTCAGGGAGCTCCTACAATGAGCAGTTCTTC.

The rearrangement links TRBV7-2 to TRBJ2-2; D gene ambiguous. V lost 4 bases to trimming and J lost 2 bases, with 11 bases between them. Per the germline V gene, CDR1 is SGHTA and CDR2 is FQGNSA. The CDR3 runs 15 residues. The CDR3 region has the DNA TGTGCCAGCAGCTCGAATCGCGTTAACACCGGGGAGCTGTTTTTT. Its protein is CASSSNRVNTGELFF.

The chain carries TRBV4-1 and TRBJ1-1; D possibly corresponds to TRBD1 (5 bases). This CDR3 spans 17 amino acids. CDR1 is MGHRA, CDR2 YSYEKL, per germline. V lost 0 bases and J lost 6, with 20 bases in between. The chain's CDR3 is CASSQDVRQEGKAEAFF. CDR3 DNA: TGCGCCAGCAGCCAAGATGTCCGTCAGGAGGGGAAGGCTGAAGCTTTCTTT.

This clonotype was observed once. The chain couples TRBV10-3 to TRBJ2-3; D call uncertain. The CDR3 extends over 16 amino acids. The germline V and J ends were trimmed by 10 bases and 2 bases, with 22 bases remaining between them. CDR1 is ENHRY, CDR2 SYGVKD, per germline. The CDR3 nucleotides are TGTGCCACCCAGGTCCACCTACTTGGAACCACAGATACGCAGTATTTT. Translation gives CATQVHLLGTTDTQYF.

The chain is built from TRBV19 and TRBJ1-1; D remains ambiguous. Trimming removed 4 bases at V and 6 bases at J, with 15 bases between. Germline-derived CDR1 and CDR2 are LNHDA and SQIVND (reference sequence). The CDR3 has 14 residues. The CDR3 sequence is CASSRMASNAEAFF. The CDR3 bases are TGTGCCAGTAGTAGAATGGCATCAAACGCTGAAGCTTTCTTT. Filled out from reference TRBV19 and TRBJ1-1, the complete variable domain reads DGGITQSPKYLFRKEGQNVTLSCEQNLNHDAMYWYRQDPGQGLRLIYYSQIVNDFQKGDIAEGYSVSREKKESFPLTVTSAQKNPTAFYLCASSRMASNAEAFFGQGTRLTVV.

This clonotype was picked up many times. This rearrangement joins TRBV5-6 to TRBJ2-3; D perhaps matches TRBD1 (6 bases). Looked up from germline, CDR1 is SGHDT and CDR2 is YYEEEE. The CDR3 runs to 15 residues. The germline V and J ends were trimmed by 1 base and 2 bases, with 11 bases remaining between them. The CDR3 is CASSLYGQTTDTQYF. The CDR3 DNA reads as TGTGCCAGCAGCTTGTACGGACAGACCACAGATACGCAGTATTTT.

In its sample, this clonotype was seen a few times. DNA for the CDR3: TGCGCCAGCAGCTTGGGCCCCCTTAATAGGGCCACCGGGGAGCTGTTTTTT. As protein: CASSLGPLNRATGELFF. The V and J genes are TRBV5-1 and TRBJ2-2; no definite D call. This CDR3 spans 17 amino acids. V gave up 0 bases and J gave up 4 bases, with 16 bases separating them. The germline V gene has CDR1 SGHRS and CDR2 YFSETQ.

This chain uses TRBV6-1 with TRBJ2-7; 8 positions match TRBD1. There are 14 residues in the CDR3. Trimming removed 4 bases from V and 5 bases from J; junction bases left unmatched: 7. Germline V gene data show CDR1 as MNHNS and CDR2 as SASEGT. The CDR3 DNA is TGTGCCAGCAGTGCAAGGACAGGGTCCCACGAGCAGTACTTC. Translating gives CASSARTGSHEQYF.

This clonotype was seen many times. The J gene is TRBJ2-3, the V gene TRBV6-4; 8 bases fit TRBD2. Germline V gene lookup returns CDR1 MRHNA and CDR2 SNTAGT. J gave up 4 bases and V 8 bases, and 11 bases lay outside the gene matches. The CDR3 is 15 amino acids. The CDR3 reads CASGRSLAGSDTQYF. Here the CDR3 DNA reads TGTGCCAGCGGCCGTTCCCTAGCGGGTTCAGATACGCAGTATTTT.

The gene calls are TRBV30 and TRBJ1-4; D uncertain. Germline V lookup: CDR1 GTSNPN, CDR2 SVGIG (reference sequence). This CDR3 spans 13 amino acids. The V end lost 5 bases, the J end lost 4 bases, and 11 bases lay between the germline ends. The DNA of the CDR3 is TGTGCCTGGTCCCGAGGGCTTAATGAAAAACTGTTTTTT. Its protein is CAWSRGLNEKLFF.

The chain combines TRBV20-1 with TRBJ1-1; D may be TRBD1 (6 bases). CDR1 DFQATT and CDR2 SNEGSKA come from the germline V gene (reference sequence). This CDR3 spans 12 amino acids. Trimming took off 6 bases at V and 1 base at J, with 9 bases between the two ends. Here the CDR3 DNA reads TGCAGTGCAACCAGGGGGAACACTGAAGCTTTCTTT. It codes for CSATRGNTEAFF.

The sample holds a few counts of this clonotype. V gene TRBV29-1 combines with J gene TRBJ2-3; TRBD2 is a possible D gene (5 bases). Per the germline V gene, CDR1 is SQVTM and CDR2 is ANQGSEA. Deletions cut 6 bases from V and 0 bases from J, with 22 bases between. The CDR3 extends over 17 amino acids. CDR3 in DNA: TGCAGCGTCCGGCGGGCTCTAATCGGGATTAGCACAGATACGCAGTATTTT. Protein sequence: CSVRRALIGISTDTQYF.

V and J are TRBV24-1 and TRBJ1-5, with a tentative D call TRBD1 (5 bases). Looked up from germline, CDR1 is KGHDR and CDR2 is SFDVKD. This CDR3 is built from 12 residues. Between the trimmed V and J ends, which lost 3 bases and 8 bases, there was a span of 7 bases. The CDR3 loop reads CATSDQGKPQHF. CDR3 coding DNA: TGTGCCACCAGTGATCAGGGTAAGCCCCAGCATTTT.

This clonotype was seen only a few times. The gene calls are TRBV12-3 or TRBV12-4 and TRBJ2-5, with D tentatively TRBD2 (5 bases). Trimming stripped 5 bases from V and 5 bases from J, with 15 bases between. The CDR3 is made up of 14 amino acids. CDR3 bases: TGTGCCAGCAGTATGGACTTCCCAACGGAGACCCAGTACTTC. This gives the protein CASSMDFPTETQYF.